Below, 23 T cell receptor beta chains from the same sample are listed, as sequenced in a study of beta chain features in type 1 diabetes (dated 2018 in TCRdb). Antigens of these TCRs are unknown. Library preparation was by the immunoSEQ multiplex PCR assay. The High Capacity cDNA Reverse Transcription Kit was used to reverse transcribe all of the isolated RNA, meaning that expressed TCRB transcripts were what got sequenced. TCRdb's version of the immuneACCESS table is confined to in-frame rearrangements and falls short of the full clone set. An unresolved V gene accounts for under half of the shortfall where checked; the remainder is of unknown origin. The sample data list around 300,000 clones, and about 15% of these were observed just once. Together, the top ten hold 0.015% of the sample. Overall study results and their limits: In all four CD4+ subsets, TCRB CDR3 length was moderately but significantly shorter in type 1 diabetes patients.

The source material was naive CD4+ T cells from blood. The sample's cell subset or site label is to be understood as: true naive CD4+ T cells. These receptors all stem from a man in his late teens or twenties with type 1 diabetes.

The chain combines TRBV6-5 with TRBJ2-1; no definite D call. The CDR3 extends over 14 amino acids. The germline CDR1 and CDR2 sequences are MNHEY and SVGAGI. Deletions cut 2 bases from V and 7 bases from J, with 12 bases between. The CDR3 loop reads CASSYTPSDNEQFF. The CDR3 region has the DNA TGTGCCAGCAGTTACACCCCGAGTGATAATGAGCAGTTCTTC.

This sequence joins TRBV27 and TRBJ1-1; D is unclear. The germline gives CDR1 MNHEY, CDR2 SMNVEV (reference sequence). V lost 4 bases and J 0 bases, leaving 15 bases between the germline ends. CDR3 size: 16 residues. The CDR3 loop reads CASSSRILALNTEAFF. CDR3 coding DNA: TGTGCCAGCAGTTCTCGCATCCTGGCCCTGAACACTGAAGCTTTCTTT.

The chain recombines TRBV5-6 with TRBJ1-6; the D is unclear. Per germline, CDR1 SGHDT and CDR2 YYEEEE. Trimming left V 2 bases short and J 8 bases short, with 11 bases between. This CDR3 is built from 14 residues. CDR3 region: CASSFAERDSPLHF. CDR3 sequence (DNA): TGTGCCAGCAGCTTTGCGGAGCGGGATTCACCCCTCCACTTT. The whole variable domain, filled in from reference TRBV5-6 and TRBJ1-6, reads DAGVTQSPTHLIKTRGQQVTLRCSPKSGHDTVSWYQQALGQGPQFIFQYYEEEERQRGNFPDRFSGHQFPNYSSELNVNALLLGDSALYLCASSFAERDSPLHFGNGTRLTVT.

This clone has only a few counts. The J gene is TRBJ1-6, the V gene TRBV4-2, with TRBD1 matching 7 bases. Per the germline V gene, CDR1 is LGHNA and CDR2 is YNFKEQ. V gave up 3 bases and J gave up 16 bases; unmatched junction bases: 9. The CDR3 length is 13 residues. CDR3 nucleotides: TGTGCCAGCAGCCATCGAGGGACAGATTTTCTCCACTTT. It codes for CASSHRGTDFLHF.

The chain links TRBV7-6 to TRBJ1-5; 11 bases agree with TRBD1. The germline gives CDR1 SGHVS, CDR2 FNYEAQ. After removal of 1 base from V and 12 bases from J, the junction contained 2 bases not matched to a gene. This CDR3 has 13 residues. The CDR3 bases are TGTGCCAGCAGCTTAGAGGACAGGGGGCACCAGCATTTT. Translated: CASSLEDRGHQHF. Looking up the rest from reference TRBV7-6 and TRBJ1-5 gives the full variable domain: GAGVSQSPRYKVTKRGQDVALRCDPISGHVSLYWYRQALGQGPEFLTYFNYEAQQDKSGLPNDRFSAERPEGSISTLTIQRTEQRDSAMYRCASSLEDRGHQHFGDGTRLSIL.

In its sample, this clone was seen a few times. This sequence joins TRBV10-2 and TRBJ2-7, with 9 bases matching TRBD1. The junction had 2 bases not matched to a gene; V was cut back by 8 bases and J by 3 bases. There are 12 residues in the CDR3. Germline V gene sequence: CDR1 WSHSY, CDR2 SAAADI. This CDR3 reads CASGQGSYEQYF. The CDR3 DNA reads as TGCGCCAGCGGACAGGGGAGCTACGAGCAGTACTTC.

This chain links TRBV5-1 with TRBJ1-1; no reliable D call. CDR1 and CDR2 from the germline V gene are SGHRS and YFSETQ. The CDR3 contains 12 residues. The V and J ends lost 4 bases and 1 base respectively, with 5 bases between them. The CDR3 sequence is CASSVGNTEAFF. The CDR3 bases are TGCGCCAGCAGCGTCGGGAACACTGAAGCTTTCTTT.

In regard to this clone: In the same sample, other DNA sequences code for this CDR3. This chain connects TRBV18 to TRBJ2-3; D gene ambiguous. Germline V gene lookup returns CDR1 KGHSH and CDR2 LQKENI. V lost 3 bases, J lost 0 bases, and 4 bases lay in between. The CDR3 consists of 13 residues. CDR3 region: CASSPSSTDTQYF. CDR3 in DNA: TGTGCCAGCTCACCTTCAAGCACAGATACGCAGTATTTT.

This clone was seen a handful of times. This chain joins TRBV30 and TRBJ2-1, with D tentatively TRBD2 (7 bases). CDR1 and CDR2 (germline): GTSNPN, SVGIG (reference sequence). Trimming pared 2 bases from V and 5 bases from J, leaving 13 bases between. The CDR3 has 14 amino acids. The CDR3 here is CAWSSGGAHNEQFF. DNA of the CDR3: TGTGCCTGGAGTTCTGGGGGGGCCCACAATGAGCAGTTCTTC.

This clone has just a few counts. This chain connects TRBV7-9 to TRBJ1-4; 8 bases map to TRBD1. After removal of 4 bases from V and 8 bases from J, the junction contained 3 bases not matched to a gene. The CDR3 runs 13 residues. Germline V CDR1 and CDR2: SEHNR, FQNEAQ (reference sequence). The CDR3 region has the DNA TGTGCCAGCAGCTCGGACAGGGACGAAAAACTGTTTTTT. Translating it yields CASSSDRDEKLFF.

In DNA, the CDR3 is TGTGCCAGCAGGCTCACAGGGTTTCCCAATCAGCCCCAGCATTTT. As protein: CASRLTGFPNQPQHF. The rearrangement links TRBV6-5 to TRBJ1-5, with TRBD1 as a possible D gene (6 bases). This CDR3 is built from 15 residues. V lost 6 bases and J lost 3, with 15 bases in between. Germline V gene sequence: CDR1 MNHEY, CDR2 SVGAGI.

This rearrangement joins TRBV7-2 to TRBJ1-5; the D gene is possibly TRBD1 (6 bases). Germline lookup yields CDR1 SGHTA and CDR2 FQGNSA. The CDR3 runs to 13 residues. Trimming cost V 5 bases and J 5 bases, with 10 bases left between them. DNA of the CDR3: TGTGCCAGCAGCCTGGACAGAGATCAGCCCCAGCATTTT. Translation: CASSLDRDQPQHF.

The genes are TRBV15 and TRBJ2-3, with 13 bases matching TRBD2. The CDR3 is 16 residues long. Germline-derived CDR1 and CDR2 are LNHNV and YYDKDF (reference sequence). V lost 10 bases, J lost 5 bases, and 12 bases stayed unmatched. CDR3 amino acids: CAIAGRTSGSGDTQYF. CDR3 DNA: TGTGCCATCGCTGGTCGGACTAGCGGGAGCGGAGATACGCAGTATTTT.

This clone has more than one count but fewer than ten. The CDR3 bases are TGTGCTAGTGGTCCCTCGCTAGGCAGGACAGCGGCCTACAATGAGCAGTTCTTC. Residues: CASGPSLGRTAAYNEQFF. The rearrangement joins TRBV12-5 to TRBJ2-1; D is perhaps TRBD1 (6 bases). This CDR3 spans 18 amino acids. Germline CDR1 is LGHNT and CDR2 is FRNRAP. V was trimmed by 5 bases and J by 2 bases, leaving 22 bases between them.

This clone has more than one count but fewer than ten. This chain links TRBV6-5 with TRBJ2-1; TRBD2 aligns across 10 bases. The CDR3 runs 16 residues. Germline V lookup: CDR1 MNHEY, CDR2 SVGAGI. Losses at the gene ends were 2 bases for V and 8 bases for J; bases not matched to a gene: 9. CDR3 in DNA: TGTGCCAGCAGTTACAAGCGGGGGGGCGTGATGGATGAGCAGTTCTTC. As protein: CASSYKRGGVMDEQFF.

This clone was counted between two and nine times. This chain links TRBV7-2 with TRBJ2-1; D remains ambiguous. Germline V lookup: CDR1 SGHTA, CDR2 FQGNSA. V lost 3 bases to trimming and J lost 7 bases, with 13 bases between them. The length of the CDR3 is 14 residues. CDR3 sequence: CASSLGPDANEQFF. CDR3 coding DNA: TGTGCCAGCAGCTTGGGCCCCGACGCGAATGAGCAGTTCTTC.

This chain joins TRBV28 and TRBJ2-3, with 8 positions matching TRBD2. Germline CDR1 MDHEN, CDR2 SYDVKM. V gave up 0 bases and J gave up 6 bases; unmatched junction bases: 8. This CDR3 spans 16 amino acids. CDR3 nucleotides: TGTGCCAGCAGTTTATGGGCGGGGGGCCCGGAGGATACGCAGTATTTT. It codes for CASSLWAGGPEDTQYF.

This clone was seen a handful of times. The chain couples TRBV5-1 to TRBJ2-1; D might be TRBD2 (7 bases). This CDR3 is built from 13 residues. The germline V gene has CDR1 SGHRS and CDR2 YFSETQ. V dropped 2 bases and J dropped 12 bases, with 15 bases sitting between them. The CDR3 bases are TGCGCCAGCAGCTTTTCTGGGGAGGGGGTGCAGTTCTTC. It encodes CASSFSGEGVQFF.

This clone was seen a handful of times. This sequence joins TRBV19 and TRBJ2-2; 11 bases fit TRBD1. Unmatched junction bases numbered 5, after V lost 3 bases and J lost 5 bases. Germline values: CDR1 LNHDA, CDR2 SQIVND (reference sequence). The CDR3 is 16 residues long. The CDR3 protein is CASSISWDRGTGELFF. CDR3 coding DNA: TGTGCCAGTAGTATTTCGTGGGACAGGGGGACCGGGGAGCTGTTTTTT.

This chain's CDR3 is CSVRGRVYNEQFF. In DNA, the CDR3 is TGCAGCGTTCGCGGGAGGGTATACAATGAGCAGTTCTTC. The chain joins TRBV29-1 to TRBJ2-1; the match to TRBD2 covers 9 bases. This CDR3 is built from 13 residues. CDR1 is SQVTM, CDR2 ANQGSEA, per germline. V lost 5 bases and J lost 4; bases outside the gene matches: 3.

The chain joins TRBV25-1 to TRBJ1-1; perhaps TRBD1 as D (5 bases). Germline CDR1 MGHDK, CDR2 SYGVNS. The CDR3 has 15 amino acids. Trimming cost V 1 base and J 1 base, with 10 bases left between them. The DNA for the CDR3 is TGTGCCAGCAGTGAATTAGGCAGGGAGAACACTGAAGCTTTCTTT. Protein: CASSELGRENTEAFF.

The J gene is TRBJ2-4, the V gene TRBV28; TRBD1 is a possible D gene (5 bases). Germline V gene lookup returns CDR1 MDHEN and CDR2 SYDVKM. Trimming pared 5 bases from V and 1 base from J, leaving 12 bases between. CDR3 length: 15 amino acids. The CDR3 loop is CASSGRGGAKNIQYF. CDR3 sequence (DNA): TGTGCCAGCAGTGGTAGGGGTGGTGCCAAAAACATTCAGTACTTC.

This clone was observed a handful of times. The chain's CDR3 is CASRRGQGTGYTF. CDR3 nucleotide sequence: TGTGCCAGCAGACGAGGACAGGGGACTGGCTACACCTTC. J is TRBJ1-2 and V is TRBV6-5; 9 nucleotides align to TRBD1. The CDR3 runs to 13 residues. Losses at the gene ends were 6 bases for V and 7 bases for J; bases not matched to a gene: 6. The germline V gene has CDR1 MNHEY and CDR2 SVGAGI.